The rows below give T cell receptor beta chains drawn from one sample of a study of T cell responses to AZD1222 COVID-19 vaccine. Libraries were prepared by immunoSEQ multiplex PCR; TCRdb keeps only in-frame clonotypes and omits some of them. This sample yields 95,000 to 150,000 clones, of which about 90% are seen a single time; around 10% belongs to the top ten. This specimen was peripheral blood, taken on day 0 of AZD1222 vaccination. Receptor source: an adult in good health. Each CDR3 is given with its conserved first and last residue. D genes are given only for firm matches. For some rows the clone size is stated as once, few or many, or as a class when expanded; others skip it.

D gene	V gene	clone size	J gene	CDR3 DNA	CDR3 protein
TRBD1	TRBV15	.	TRBJ1-2	TGTGCCACCAGCAGAGAGCCAGGGGGCTTCTTGGATGGCTACACCTTC	CATSREPGGFLDGYTF
.	TRBV4-3	.	TRBJ2-2	TGCGCCAGCAGCTTAGCCGTGAACACCGGGGAGCTGTTTTTT	CASSLAVNTGELFF
.	TRBV28	.	TRBJ2-7	TGTGCCAGCAGTCCCCCCCCGGGATTCCGGTACGAGCAGTACTTC	CASSPPPGFRYEQYF
.	TRBV6-5	.	TRBJ2-5	TGTGCCAGCAGTTTAAGATCCCGGCTGGAGACCCAGTACTTC	CASSLRSRLETQYF
TRBD1	TRBV5-1	.	TRBJ1-3	TGCGCCAGCAGCCGGGGACAGGGAACGAACACCATATATTTT	CASSRGQGTNTIYF
.	TRBV2	once	TRBJ2-1	TGTGCCAGCAGTGGTGAGGGGACCTACAATGAGCAGTTCTTC	CASSGEGTYNEQFF
.	TRBV3-1/TRBV3-2	.	TRBJ2-3	TGTGCCAGCAGCTTGACGGCGGGAAGCACAGATACGCAGTATTTT	CASSLTAGSTDTQYF
TRBD1	TRBV4-3	.	TRBJ2-7	TGCGCCAGCAGCCATCGGGACAGGCCCCAGTACGAGCAGTACTTC	CASSHRDRPQYEQYF
.	TRBV30	.	TRBJ2-3	TGTGCCTGGAGTGTACGGGAGAGGGATACAGATACGCAGTATTTT	CAWSVRERDTDTQYF
TRBD1	TRBV5-6	.	TRBJ1-2	TGTGCCAGCAGCTTGGCCCTCAGGGGGCGGAACTATGGCTACACCTTC	CASSLALRGRNYGYTF